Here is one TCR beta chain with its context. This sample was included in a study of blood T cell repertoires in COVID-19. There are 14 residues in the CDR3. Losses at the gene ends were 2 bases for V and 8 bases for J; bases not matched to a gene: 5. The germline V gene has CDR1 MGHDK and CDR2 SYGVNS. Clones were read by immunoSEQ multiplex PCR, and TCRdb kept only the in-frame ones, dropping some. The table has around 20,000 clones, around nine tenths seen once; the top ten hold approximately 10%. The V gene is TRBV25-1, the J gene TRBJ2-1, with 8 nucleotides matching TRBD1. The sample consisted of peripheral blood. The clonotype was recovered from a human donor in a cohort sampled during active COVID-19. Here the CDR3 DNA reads TGTGCCAGCAGTGAACCCGACAGGGGCCATGAGCAGTTCTTC. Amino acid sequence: CASSEPDRGHEQFF. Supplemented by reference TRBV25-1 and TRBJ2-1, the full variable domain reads EADIYQTPRYLVIGTGKKITLECSQTMGHDKMYWYQQDPGMELHLIHYSYGVNSTEKGDLSSESTVSRIRTEHFPLTLESARPSHTSQYLCASSEPDRGHEQFFGPGTRLTVL.